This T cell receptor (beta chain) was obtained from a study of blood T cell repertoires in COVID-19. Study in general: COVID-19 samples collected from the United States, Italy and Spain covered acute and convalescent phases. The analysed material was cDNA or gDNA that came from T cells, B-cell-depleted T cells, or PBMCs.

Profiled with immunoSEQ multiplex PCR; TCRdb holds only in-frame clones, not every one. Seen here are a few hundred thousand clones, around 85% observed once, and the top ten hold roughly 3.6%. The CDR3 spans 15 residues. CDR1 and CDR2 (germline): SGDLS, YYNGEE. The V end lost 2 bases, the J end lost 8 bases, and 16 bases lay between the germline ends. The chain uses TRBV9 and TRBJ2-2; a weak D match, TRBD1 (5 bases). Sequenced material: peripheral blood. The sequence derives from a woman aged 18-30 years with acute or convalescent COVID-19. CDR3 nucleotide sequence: TGTGCCAGCAGCGTCCAGGGCAGTCGTTTAGGGGAGCTGTTTTTT. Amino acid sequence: CASSVQGSRLGELFF.